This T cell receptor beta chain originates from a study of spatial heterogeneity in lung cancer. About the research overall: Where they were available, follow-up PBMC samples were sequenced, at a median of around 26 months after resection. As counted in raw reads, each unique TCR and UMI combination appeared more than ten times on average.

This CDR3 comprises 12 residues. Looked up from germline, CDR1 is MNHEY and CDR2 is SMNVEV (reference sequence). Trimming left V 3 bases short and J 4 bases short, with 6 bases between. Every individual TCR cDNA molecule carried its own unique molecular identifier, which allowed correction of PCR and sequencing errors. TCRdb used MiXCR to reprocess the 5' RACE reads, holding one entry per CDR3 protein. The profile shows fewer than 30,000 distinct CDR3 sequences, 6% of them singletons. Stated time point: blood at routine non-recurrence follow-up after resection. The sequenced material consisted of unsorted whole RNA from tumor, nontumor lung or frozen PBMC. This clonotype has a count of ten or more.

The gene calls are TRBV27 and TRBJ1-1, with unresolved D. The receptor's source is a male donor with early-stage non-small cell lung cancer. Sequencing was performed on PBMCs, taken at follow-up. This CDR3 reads CASSFLGTEAFF. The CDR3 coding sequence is TGTGCCAGCAGTTTTTTAGGCACTGAAGCTTTCTTT.